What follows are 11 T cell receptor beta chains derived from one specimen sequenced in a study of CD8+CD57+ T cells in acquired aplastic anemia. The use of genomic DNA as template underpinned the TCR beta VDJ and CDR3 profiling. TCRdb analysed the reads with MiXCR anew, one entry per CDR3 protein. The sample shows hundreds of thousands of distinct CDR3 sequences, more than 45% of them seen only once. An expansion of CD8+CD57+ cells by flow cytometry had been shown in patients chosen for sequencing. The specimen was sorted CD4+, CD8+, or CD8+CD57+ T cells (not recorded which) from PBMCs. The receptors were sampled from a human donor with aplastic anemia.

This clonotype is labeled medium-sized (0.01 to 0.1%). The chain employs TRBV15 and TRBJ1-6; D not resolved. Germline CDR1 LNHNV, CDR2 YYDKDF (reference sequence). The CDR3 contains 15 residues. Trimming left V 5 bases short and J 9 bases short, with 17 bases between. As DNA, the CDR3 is TGTGCCACCAGCCCGACTGAGGGATCTACTTCACCCCTCCACTTT. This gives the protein CATSPTEGSTSPLHF.

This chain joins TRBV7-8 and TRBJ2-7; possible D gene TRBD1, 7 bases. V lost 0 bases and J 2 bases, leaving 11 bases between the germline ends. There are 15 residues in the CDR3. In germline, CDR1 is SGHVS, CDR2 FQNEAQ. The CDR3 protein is CASSLARDSPYEQYF. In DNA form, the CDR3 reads TGTGCCAGCAGCTTAGCGCGGGACAGCCCCTACGAGCAGTACTTC.

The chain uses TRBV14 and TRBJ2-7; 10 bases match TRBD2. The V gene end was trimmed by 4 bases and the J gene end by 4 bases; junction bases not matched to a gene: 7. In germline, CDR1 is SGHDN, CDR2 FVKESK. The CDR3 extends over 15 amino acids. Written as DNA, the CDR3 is TGTGCCAGCAGCCGAGTAGCGGGGGGAGCGTACGAGCAGTACTTC. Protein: CASSRVAGGAYEQYF.

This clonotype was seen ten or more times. The CDR3 region has the DNA TGTGCCAGCAGCTTAAAGCGGGAGAGGTACGAGCAGTACTTC. This sequence encodes CASSLKRERYEQYF. The chain carries TRBV5-8 and TRBJ2-7; TRBD2 agrees at 8 bases. J lost 4 bases, V lost 2 bases, and 5 bases had no gene match. Germline assignment: CDR1 SGHTS and CDR2 YDEGEE. The CDR3 extends over 14 amino acids.

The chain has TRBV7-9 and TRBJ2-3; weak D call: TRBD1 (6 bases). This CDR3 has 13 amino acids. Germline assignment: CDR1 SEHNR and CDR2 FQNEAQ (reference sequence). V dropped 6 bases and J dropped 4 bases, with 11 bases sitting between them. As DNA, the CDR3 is TGTGCCAGCAGTAACAGGGTGGCAGATACGCAGTATTTT. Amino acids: CASSNRVADTQYF.

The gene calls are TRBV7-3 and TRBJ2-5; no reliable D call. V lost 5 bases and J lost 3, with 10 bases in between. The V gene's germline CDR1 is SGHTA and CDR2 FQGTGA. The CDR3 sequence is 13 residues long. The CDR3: CASSPSREETQYF. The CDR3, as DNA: TGTGCCAGCAGCCCGTCAAGGGAAGAGACCCAGTACTTC.

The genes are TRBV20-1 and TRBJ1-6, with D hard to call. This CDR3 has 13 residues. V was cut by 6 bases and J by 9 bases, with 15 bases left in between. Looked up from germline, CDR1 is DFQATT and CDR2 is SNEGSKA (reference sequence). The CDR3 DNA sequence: TGCAGTGCCCCAAATGGAGTTAGTTCACCCCTCCACTTT. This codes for CSAPNGVSSPLHF.

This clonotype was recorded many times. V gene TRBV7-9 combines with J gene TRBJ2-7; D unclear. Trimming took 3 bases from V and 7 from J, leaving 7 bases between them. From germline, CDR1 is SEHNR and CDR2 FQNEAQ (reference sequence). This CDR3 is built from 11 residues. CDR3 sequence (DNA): TGTGCCAGCAGCTTGACGTGGGAGCAGTACTTC. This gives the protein CASSLTWEQYF.

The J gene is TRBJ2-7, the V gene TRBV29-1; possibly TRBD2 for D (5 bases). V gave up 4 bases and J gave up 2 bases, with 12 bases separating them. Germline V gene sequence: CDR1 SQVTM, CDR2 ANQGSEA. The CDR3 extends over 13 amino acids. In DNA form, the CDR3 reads TGCAGCGTTGGAGGGCCAGGTACCTACGAGCAGTACTTC. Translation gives CSVGGPGTYEQYF.

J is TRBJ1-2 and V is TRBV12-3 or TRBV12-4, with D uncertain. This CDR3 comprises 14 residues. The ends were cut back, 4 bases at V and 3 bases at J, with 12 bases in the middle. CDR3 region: CASSSGRQHYGYTF. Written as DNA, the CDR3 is TGTGCCAGCAGTTCCGGCAGACAACACTATGGCTACACCTTC.

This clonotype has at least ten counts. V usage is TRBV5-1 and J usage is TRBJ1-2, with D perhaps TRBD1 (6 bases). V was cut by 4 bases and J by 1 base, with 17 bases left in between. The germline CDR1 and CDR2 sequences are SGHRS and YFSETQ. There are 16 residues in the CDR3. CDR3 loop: CASSPSQTGFNYGYTF. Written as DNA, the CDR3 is TGCGCCAGCAGCCCCTCGCAGACAGGCTTTAACTATGGCTACACCTTC. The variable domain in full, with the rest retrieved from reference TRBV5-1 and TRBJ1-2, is KAGVTQTPRYLIKTRGQQVTLSCSPISGHRSVSWYQQTPGQGLQFLFEYFSETQRNKGNFPGRFSGRQFSNSRSEMNVSTLELGDSALYLCASSPSQTGFNYGYTFGSGTRLTVV.